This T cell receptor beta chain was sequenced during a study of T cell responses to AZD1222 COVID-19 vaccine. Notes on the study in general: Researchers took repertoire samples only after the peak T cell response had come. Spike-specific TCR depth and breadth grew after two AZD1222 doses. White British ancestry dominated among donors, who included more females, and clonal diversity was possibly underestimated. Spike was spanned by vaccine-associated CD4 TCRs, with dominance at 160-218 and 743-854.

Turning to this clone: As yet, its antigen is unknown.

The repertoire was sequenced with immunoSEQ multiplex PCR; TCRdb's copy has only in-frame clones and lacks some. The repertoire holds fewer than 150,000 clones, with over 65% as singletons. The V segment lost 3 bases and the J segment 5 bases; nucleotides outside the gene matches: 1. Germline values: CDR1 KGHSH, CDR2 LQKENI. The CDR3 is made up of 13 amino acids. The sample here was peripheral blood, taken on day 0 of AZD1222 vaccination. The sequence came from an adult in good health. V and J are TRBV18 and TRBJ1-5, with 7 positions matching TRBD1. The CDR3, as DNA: TGTGCCAGCTCACCTGGACAGGATCAGCCCCAGCATTTT. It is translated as CASSPGQDQPQHF.